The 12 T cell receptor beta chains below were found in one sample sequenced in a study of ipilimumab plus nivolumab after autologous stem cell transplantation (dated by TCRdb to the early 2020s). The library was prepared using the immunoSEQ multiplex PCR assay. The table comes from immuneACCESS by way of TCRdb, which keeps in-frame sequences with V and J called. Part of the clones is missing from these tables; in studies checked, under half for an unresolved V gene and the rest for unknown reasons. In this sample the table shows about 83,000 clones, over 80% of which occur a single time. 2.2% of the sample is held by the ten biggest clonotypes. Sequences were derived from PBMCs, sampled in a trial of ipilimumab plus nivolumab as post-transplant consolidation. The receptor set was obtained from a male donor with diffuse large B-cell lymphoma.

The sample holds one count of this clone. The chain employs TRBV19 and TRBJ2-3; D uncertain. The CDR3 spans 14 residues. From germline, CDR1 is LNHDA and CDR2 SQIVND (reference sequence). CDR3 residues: CASKELTSTDTQYF. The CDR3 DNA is TGTGCTTCGAAGGAATTAACGAGCACAGATACGCAGTATTTT.

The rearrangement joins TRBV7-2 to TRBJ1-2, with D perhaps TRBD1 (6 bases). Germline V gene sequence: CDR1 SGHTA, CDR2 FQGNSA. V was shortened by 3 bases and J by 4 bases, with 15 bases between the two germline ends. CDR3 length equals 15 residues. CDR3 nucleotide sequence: TGTGCCAGCAGCTTCTCTTCGACAGGAGGCTATGGCTACACCTTC. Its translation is CASSFSSTGGYGYTF.

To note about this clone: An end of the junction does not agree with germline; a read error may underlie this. The CDR3 DNA reads TGTGCCATCAGTGACAGGCAGGGGCAACAAGAGACCCAGTACTTC. This codes for CAISDRQGQQETQYF. The chain is built from TRBV6-1 and TRBJ2-5; maybe TRBD1 (6 bases). Germline V CDR1 and CDR2: MNHNS, SASEGT. This CDR3 is 15 amino acids long.

The CDR3 is CASSLGHSYEQYF. In DNA form, the CDR3 reads TGTGCCAGCAGCTTAGGACACTCCTACGAGCAGTACTTC. This chain connects TRBV13 to TRBJ2-7; no firm D call. Germline loops: CDR1 PRHDT, CDR2 FYEKMQ (reference sequence). The CDR3 runs 13 residues. Trimming cost V 0 bases and J 0 bases, with 3 bases left between them.

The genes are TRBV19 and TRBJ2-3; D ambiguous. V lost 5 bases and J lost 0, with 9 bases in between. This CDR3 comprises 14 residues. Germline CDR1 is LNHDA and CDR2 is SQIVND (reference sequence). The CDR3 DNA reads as TGTGCCAGTAGTCCAAAGTCTAGCACAGATACGCAGTATTTT. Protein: CASSPKSSTDTQYF.

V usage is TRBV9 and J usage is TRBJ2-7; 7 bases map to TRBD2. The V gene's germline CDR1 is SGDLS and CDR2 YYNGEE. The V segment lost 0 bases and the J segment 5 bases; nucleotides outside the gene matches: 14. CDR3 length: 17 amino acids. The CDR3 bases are TGTGCCAGCAGCGTAGGTCGGGGGGTTTTAACAATGGACGAGCAGTACTTC. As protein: CASSVGRGVLTMDEQYF.

The CDR3 region has the DNA TGTGCCAGCAGCCGGAGCGGGGGGTTCTACAATGAGCAGTTCTTC. Translated, it gives CASSRSGGFYNEQFF. This chain joins TRBV6-5 and TRBJ2-1, with 9 positions matching TRBD2. CDR3 length: 15 residues. Looked up from germline, CDR1 is MNHEY and CDR2 is SVGAGI. Trimming removed 6 bases from V and 3 bases from J; junction bases left unmatched: 6.

Here the CDR3 reads CASSPQGDGYGYTF. The CDR3 nucleotides read TGTGCCAGCAGCCCTCAGGGGGACGGATATGGCTACACCTTC. This chain joins TRBV6-1 and TRBJ1-2; 7 positions match TRBD1. CDR3 length: 14 amino acids. The germline gives CDR1 MNHNS, CDR2 SASEGT. The trim removed 6 bases at V and 5 bases at J, leaving 9 bases unmatched.

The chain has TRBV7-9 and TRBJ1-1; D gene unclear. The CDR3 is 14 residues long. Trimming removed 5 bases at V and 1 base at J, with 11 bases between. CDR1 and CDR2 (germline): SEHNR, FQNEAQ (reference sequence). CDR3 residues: CASSTTGRNTEAFF. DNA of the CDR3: TGTGCCAGCAGCACAACCGGGCGGAACACTGAAGCTTTCTTT.

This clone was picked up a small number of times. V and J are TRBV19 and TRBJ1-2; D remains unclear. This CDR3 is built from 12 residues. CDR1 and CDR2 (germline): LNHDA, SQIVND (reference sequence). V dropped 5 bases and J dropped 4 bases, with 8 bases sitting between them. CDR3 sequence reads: CASSDLFYGYTF. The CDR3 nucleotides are TGTGCCAGTAGTGACCTCTTCTATGGCTACACCTTC. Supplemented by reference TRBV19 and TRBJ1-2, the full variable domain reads DGGITQSPKYLFRKEGQNVTLSCEQNLNHDAMYWYRQDPGQGLRLIYYSQIVNDFQKGDIAEGYSVSREKKESFPLTVTSAQKNPTAFYLCASSDLFYGYTFGSGTRLTVV.

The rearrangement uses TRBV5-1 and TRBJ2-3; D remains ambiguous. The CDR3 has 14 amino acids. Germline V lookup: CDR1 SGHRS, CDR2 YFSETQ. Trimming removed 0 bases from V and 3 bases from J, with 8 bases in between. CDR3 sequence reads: CASSLADVTDTQYF. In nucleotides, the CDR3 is TGCGCCAGCAGCTTGGCCGACGTGACAGATACGCAGTATTTT.

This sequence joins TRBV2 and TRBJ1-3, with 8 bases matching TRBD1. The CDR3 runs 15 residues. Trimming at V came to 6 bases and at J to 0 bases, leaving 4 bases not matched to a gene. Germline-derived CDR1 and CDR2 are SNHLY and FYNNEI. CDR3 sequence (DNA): TGTGCCAGCAGCGGGACAGGTATCTCTGGAAACACCATATATTTT. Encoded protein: CASSGTGISGNTIYF.